This TCR beta chain was observed in a study of OX40 agonist ivuxolimab in advanced cancers. About the study: Treatment received earlier with anti-PD-1, anti-PD-L1 or anti-CTLA-4 agents was allowed, and roughly 40% had some. Study results and limitations: At 0.1 to 3.0 mg/kg, CD4+ and CD8+ blood T cells expanded clonally by week 6.

Clones were sequenced by immunoSEQ multiplex PCR, and TCRdb holds only the in-frame ones, with some missing. The profile covers about 71,000 clones, with about 89% appearing a single time and around 1.9% taken by the ten largest. In the case of this clone: Its specificity is unknown.

Germline trimming cut 6 bases from V and 1 base from J; bases unmatched to any gene: 6. The germline V gene encodes CDR1 MDHEN and CDR2 SYDVKM. The CDR3 spans 15 residues. Patients were ineligible given autoimmune disease history or systemic immunosuppression. The sequencing here drew on CD4+ or CD8+ T cells sorted from blood, taken in a trial of the OX40 agonist ivuxolimab. The chain carries TRBV28 and TRBJ1-5; 7 bases align to TRBD1. This sequence originates from an adult with an advanced solid tumor such as melanoma, head and neck, liver or kidney cancer. The CDR3 region is CASRRRRGSNQPQHF. The CDR3 nucleotides read TGTGCCAGCAGACGACGCAGGGGGAGCAATCAGCCCCAGCATTTT.